This T cell receptor beta chain was retrieved from a study of blood T cell repertoires in COVID-19. Participants were aged about 18 to 89 years from more than 20 US areas. Cohorts were assigned according to the clinical history that participants reported. Original processing methods: Counts of nucleated cells, estimated from reference gene primer amplification, were obtained. The repertoire was sequenced with immunoSEQ multiplex PCR; TCRdb's copy has only in-frame clones and lacks some. Clonal size and the V and J genes are those of that table, whereas D and trimming came from the DNA. The top ten hold roughly 3.1% of the sample, which has approximately 190,000 clones, 84% seen once. From germline, CDR1 is LGHNT and CDR2 FRNRAP. The CDR3 extends over 16 amino acids. V lost 5 bases to trimming and J lost 8 bases; unmatched junction nucleotides: 12.

This sequence joins TRBV12-5 and TRBJ1-4; TRBD1 aligns across 9 bases. The sample consisted of PBMCs or T cells enriched from blood (not recorded which). This TCR came from a woman in her 30s who had been exposed to COVID-19. CDR3 sequence: CASGPGRDRDNEKLFF. CDR3 bases: TGTGCTAGTGGTCCGGGGAGGGACAGGGATAACGAAAAACTGTTTTTT.